Presented here are 13 T cell receptor beta chains from one specimen sequenced in a study of blood T cell repertoires in COVID-19. Sequencing used immunoSEQ multiplex PCR; TCRdb keeps in-frame clones, though not all of them. The repertoire has about 260,000 clones, 80% to 90% of them found once; the top ten carry almost 2%. Sequenced input: peripheral blood. Every receptor here comes from a young man with active or convalescent COVID-19.

The table lists this clone with a few counts. This rearrangement joins TRBV19 to TRBJ2-2; D possibly corresponds to TRBD1 (7 bases). V shed 2 bases and J shed 5 bases, with 21 bases lying between them. The CDR3 spans 18 residues. Germline V gene lookup returns CDR1 LNHDA and CDR2 SQIVND (reference sequence). The CDR3 coding sequence is TGTGCCAGTAGTATATCCGGCCGTGCAGGGGGAGGTACCGGGGAGCTGTTTTTT. Protein: CASSISGRAGGGTGELFF.

CDR3 sequence: CASSLDGRGWNNEQFF. CDR3 DNA sequence: TGCGCCAGCAGCTTGGATGGGCGGGGATGGAACAATGAGCAGTTCTTC. This chain uses TRBV5-1 with TRBJ2-1, with D perhaps matching TRBD2 (6 bases). Germline V gene data show CDR1 as SGHRS and CDR2 as YFSETQ. The ends were cut back, 0 bases at V and 5 bases at J, with 15 bases in the middle. The CDR3 contains 16 residues.

The chain joins TRBV3-1 (or the pseudogene TRBV3-2) to TRBJ2-5; 11 nucleotides align to TRBD2. The V gene end was trimmed by 1 base and the J gene end by 6 bases; junction bases not matched to a gene: 4. The CDR3 is 15 residues long. Germline V gives CDR1 LGHDT, CDR2 YNNKEL (reference sequence). The CDR3 reads CASSQGPSGGKTQYF. CDR3 DNA sequence: TGTGCCAGCAGCCAAGGGCCTAGCGGGGGGAAGACCCAGTACTTC.

A note on this clone: This sample includes further DNA sequences coding for the same CDR3. The V call is TRBV19, the J call TRBJ1-5, with TRBD1 identical over 10 bases. Germline assignment: CDR1 LNHDA and CDR2 SQIVND (reference sequence). The J segment lost 4 bases and the V segment lost 4 bases, leaving 4 bases of the junction unmatched. CDR3 length equals 15 residues. The CDR3 DNA sequence: TGTGCCAGTAGTACCCGGGGACAGGGGAATCAGCCCCAGCATTTT. This translates into CASSTRGQGNQPQHF. The whole variable domain, filled in from reference TRBV19 and TRBJ1-5, reads DGGITQSPKYLFRKEGQNVTLSCEQNLNHDAMYWYRQDPGQGLRLIYYSQIVNDFQKGDIAEGYSVSREKKESFPLTVTSAQKNPTAFYLCASSTRGQGNQPQHFGDGTRLSIL.

The rearrangement links TRBV19 to TRBJ1-2; D might be TRBD1 (6 bases). The V end lost 5 bases, the J end lost 1 base, and 11 bases lay between the germline ends. The CDR3 contains 14 residues. The germline V gene has CDR1 LNHDA and CDR2 SQIVND (reference sequence). The CDR3 protein is CASSVGQLNYGYTF. The CDR3 DNA sequence: TGTGCCAGTAGTGTCGGACAGCTTAACTATGGCTACACCTTC.

The rearrangement uses TRBV27 and TRBJ2-7; a possible D gene is TRBD2 (5 bases). Trimming removed 0 bases from V and 5 bases from J, with 29 bases in between. The germline gives CDR1 MNHEY, CDR2 SMNVEV (reference sequence). The CDR3 runs 20 residues. The chain's CDR3 is CASSLSSAGSAAPPMNEQYF. The CDR3 nucleotides read TGTGCCAGCAGTTTATCCTCTGCGGGTTCGGCCGCCCCCCCAATGAACGAGCAGTACTTC.

The CDR3 loop is CAISYTDRGSYEQYF. For the CDR3, the DNA is TGTGCCATCAGTTATACGGACAGGGGGTCCTACGAGCAGTACTTC. This chain uses TRBV10-3 with TRBJ2-7; the match to TRBD1 covers 10 bases. J lost 1 base, V lost 5 bases, and 5 bases had no gene match. The CDR3 is 15 amino acids. The V gene's germline CDR1 is ENHRY and CDR2 SYGVKD.

The chain recombines TRBV4-1 with TRBJ1-4, with 10 bases lining up with TRBD1. The CDR3 contains 18 residues. From germline, CDR1 is MGHRA and CDR2 YSYEKL. J gave up 1 base and V 4 bases, and 9 bases lay outside the gene matches. The CDR3 nucleotides are TGCGCCAGCAGCCGATCAGACAGGGGGCTAATAACTAATGAAAAACTGTTTTTT. Encoded protein: CASSRSDRGLITNEKLFF.

V and J are TRBV5-1 and TRBJ2-5, with no clear D. Germline V gene sequence: CDR1 SGHRS, CDR2 YFSETQ. The ends were cut back, 2 bases at V and 5 bases at J, with 10 bases in the middle. This CDR3 spans 13 amino acids. The CDR3: CASSLSVFETQYF. In nucleotides, the CDR3 is TGCGCCAGCAGCTTAAGCGTGTTCGAGACCCAGTACTTC.

V and J are TRBV15 and TRBJ1-5, with 11 positions matching TRBD1. There are 15 residues in the CDR3. J was trimmed by 13 bases and V by 2 bases; bases with no gene match: 10. Germline V gives CDR1 LNHNV, CDR2 YYDKDF (reference sequence). CDR3 in amino acids: CATSRSGTGGILQHF. The CDR3 bases are TGTGCCACCAGCAGATCCGGGACAGGGGGGATTTTGCAGCATTTT.

This rearrangement joins TRBV7-2 to TRBJ2-5; 8 nucleotides agree with TRBD1. The CDR3 length is 14 residues. Germline CDR1 is SGHTA and CDR2 is FQGNSA. V was pared by 1 base and J by 4 bases, with 2 bases of the junction left unmatched. The CDR3 is CASSLDRGRETQYF. The CDR3 region has the DNA TGTGCCAGCAGCTTAGACAGGGGGAGAGAGACCCAGTACTTC.

This clone was seen a single time. The chain employs TRBV9 and TRBJ1-1, with D possibly matching TRBD1 (5 bases). Germline values: CDR1 SGDLS, CDR2 YYNGEE. The V and J ends lost 0 bases and 2 bases respectively, with 8 bases between them. CDR3 length equals 14 residues. CDR3 residues: CASSVVRGNTEAFF. DNA for the CDR3: TGTGCCAGCAGCGTAGTAAGGGGTAACACTGAAGCTTTCTTT.

The chain is built from TRBV5-1 and TRBJ1-1; no definite D call. Per germline, CDR1 SGHRS and CDR2 YFSETQ. V was clipped by 0 bases and J by 5 bases, with 14 bases between them. The CDR3 length is 15 residues. This chain's CDR3 is CASSLGEALRTEAFF. The CDR3 DNA follows: TGCGCCAGCAGCTTGGGGGAGGCCCTGAGGACTGAAGCTTTCTTT. Variable domain in full (rest from reference TRBV5-1 and TRBJ1-1): KAGVTQTPRYLIKTRGQQVTLSCSPISGHRSVSWYQQTPGQGLQFLFEYFSETQRNKGNFPGRFSGRQFSNSRSEMNVSTLELGDSALYLCASSLGEALRTEAFFGQGTRLTVV.